These 20 T cell receptor beta chains came from one sample sequenced in a study of blood T cell repertoires in COVID-19. Here immunoSEQ multiplex PCR was the method, and the copy in TCRdb shows in-frame clones only, minus some. The table includes approximately 190,000 clones, approximately 85% detected once. Sequencing was done on a sample of peripheral blood. Source of these receptors: a woman in her 70s with active or convalescent COVID-19.

V is TRBV28 and J is TRBJ2-1, with D maybe TRBD2 (6 bases). Trimming cost V 6 bases and J 2 bases, with 17 bases left between them. CDR1 and CDR2 from the germline V gene are MDHEN and SYDVKM. The length of the CDR3 is 16 residues. The CDR3, as DNA: TGTGCCAGCAGCCCGGCCGGGACTTTTCCCTACAATGAGCAGTTCTTC. Its protein is CASSPAGTFPYNEQFF.

This clone was picked up one time. For the CDR3, the DNA is TGTGCCTTTGCCACAGGGAACTATGGCTACACCTTC. Amino acid sequence: CAFATGNYGYTF. The chain links TRBV30 to TRBJ1-2, with D perhaps TRBD1 (6 bases). Trimming took off 7 bases at V and 2 bases at J, with 11 bases between the two ends. This CDR3 region has 12 residues. CDR1 and CDR2 (germline): GTSNPN, SVGIG (reference sequence).

The chain is built from TRBV18 and TRBJ2-5, with D possibly TRBD1 on 5 matching bases. V was cut by 6 bases and J by 4 bases, with 12 bases left in between. The CDR3 is 13 residues long. CDR1 is KGHSH, CDR2 LQKENI, per germline. The DNA of the CDR3 is TGTGCCAGCTCCCCTCCGACAGTAGAGACCCAGTACTTC. Its protein product is CASSPPTVETQYF.

This chain links TRBV6-1 with TRBJ2-7; TRBD2 matches 7 bases. Germline CDR1 reads MNHNS; CDR2 reads SASEGT. The trim removed 4 bases at V and 0 bases at J, leaving 9 bases unmatched. The CDR3 is 16 residues long. For the CDR3, the DNA is TGTGCCAGCAGTGGGGCTAGCGGAAAAAGCTCCTACGAGCAGTACTTC. It encodes CASSGASGKSSYEQYF.

The V gene is TRBV28, the J gene TRBJ1-2; D gene uncertain. Germline lookup yields CDR1 MDHEN and CDR2 SYDVKM. V was cut by 6 bases and J by 4 bases, with 18 bases left in between. The CDR3 covers 15 residues. CDR3: CASRARWRPLYGYTF. DNA of the CDR3: TGTGCCAGCAGGGCCAGGTGGCGACCCCTCTATGGCTACACCTTC.

As DNA, the CDR3 is TGCGCCAGCGGCCTGACAGTCTACGAGCAGTACTTC. This codes for CASGLTVYEQYF. The chain employs TRBV5-1 and TRBJ2-7; D possibly corresponds to TRBD1 (5 bases). Per the germline V gene, CDR1 is SGHRS and CDR2 is YFSETQ. V lost 7 bases and J lost 3, with 11 bases in between. The CDR3 spans 12 residues.

The chain joins TRBV28 to TRBJ1-1; 7 bases line up with TRBD1. Germline assignment: CDR1 MDHEN and CDR2 SYDVKM. V trimming: 6 bases; J trimming: 9 bases; junction bases outside the gene matches: 16. This CDR3 has 15 amino acids. The CDR3 DNA reads as TGTGCCAGCAGCCCGACAGGGCGGGGTACGCGGAAAGCTTTCTTT. Residues: CASSPTGRGTRKAFF.

This chain uses TRBV27 with TRBJ2-1; 14 bases map to TRBD2. J gave up 6 bases and V 4 bases, and 5 bases lay outside the gene matches. This CDR3 spans 16 amino acids. Germline V gives CDR1 MNHEY, CDR2 SMNVEV (reference sequence). The CDR3: CASSSRLAGGANEQFF. The CDR3 DNA is TGTGCCAGCAGTTCCCGACTAGCGGGAGGGGCCAATGAGCAGTTCTTC.

CDR3 loop: CASSSGLAGEETQYF. The CDR3 DNA sequence: TGCGCCAGCAGCTCGGGACTAGCGGGGGAAGAGACCCAGTACTTC. The V gene is TRBV5-1, the J gene TRBJ2-5; 14 bases are shared with TRBD2. The CDR3 has 15 residues. The germline V gene has CDR1 SGHRS and CDR2 YFSETQ. The ends lost 3 bases at V and 3 bases at J; junction bases unmatched: 1. Supplemented by reference TRBV5-1 and TRBJ2-5, the full variable domain reads KAGVTQTPRYLIKTRGQQVTLSCSPISGHRSVSWYQQTPGQGLQFLFEYFSETQRNKGNFPGRFSGRQFSNSRSEMNVSTLELGDSALYLCASSSGLAGEETQYFGPGTRLLVL.

This rearrangement joins TRBV28 to TRBJ1-1; TRBD1 matches at 8 bases. Germline V gives CDR1 MDHEN, CDR2 SYDVKM. The ends lost 5 bases at V and 1 base at J; junction bases unmatched: 12. CDR3 length: 17 amino acids. For the CDR3, the DNA is TGTGCCAGCAGTCCTACCGTCGGACAGGGAGGGAACACTGAAGCTTTCTTT. Translated: CASSPTVGQGGNTEAFF.

The chain combines TRBV4-1 with TRBJ2-2; no reliable D call. Germline V CDR1 and CDR2: MGHRA, YSYEKL. V lost 0 bases, J lost 6 bases, and 8 bases lay in between. The CDR3 contains 14 residues. The CDR3 nucleotides read TGCGCCAGCAGCCAAGACCCGGGTGCCGGGGAGCTGTTTTTT. This translates into CASSQDPGAGELFF.

This clone appeared a single time. This chain connects TRBV3-1 (or the pseudogene TRBV3-2) to TRBJ2-1; 8 bases line up with TRBD2. This CDR3 spans 15 amino acids. V gave up 5 bases and J gave up 8 bases; unmatched junction bases: 11. From germline, CDR1 is LGHDT and CDR2 YNNKEL (reference sequence). This CDR3 is CASSFSGAPEDEQFF. Here the CDR3 DNA reads TGTGCCAGCAGCTTTAGCGGGGCCCCAGAGGATGAGCAGTTCTTC.

This sequence joins TRBV5-5 and TRBJ2-7; D remains ambiguous. Germline loops: CDR1 SGHKS, CDR2 YYEKEE (reference sequence). The CDR3 length is 15 residues. Trimming took off 0 bases at V and 1 base at J, with 11 bases between the two ends. CDR3 in amino acids: CASSLAGSQSYEQYF. The CDR3 region has the DNA TGTGCCAGCAGCTTGGCAGGTTCCCAATCCTACGAGCAGTACTTC.

V is TRBV9 and J is TRBJ2-5; TRBD2 might be the D (5 bases). From germline, CDR1 is SGDLS and CDR2 YYNGEE. The CDR3 is 13 amino acids. V lost 1 base and J lost 2, with 6 bases in between. The chain's CDR3 is CASSVQRQETQYF. The DNA of the CDR3 is TGTGCCAGCAGCGTACAGCGGCAAGAGACCCAGTACTTC.

This chain links TRBV6-1 with TRBJ1-4, with 8 nucleotides matching TRBD1. Per germline, CDR1 MNHNS and CDR2 SASEGT. This CDR3 has 12 amino acids. J was trimmed by 14 bases and V by 6 bases; bases with no gene match: 8. CDR3 sequence (DNA): TGTGCCAGCAGACCTGGACAGGGCGGTCTGTTTTTT. Protein product: CASRPGQGGLFF.

The chain has TRBV9 and TRBJ1-4; D possibly corresponds to TRBD1 (6 bases). The CDR3 loop spans 13 amino acids. Germline CDR1 SGDLS, CDR2 YYNGEE. Deletions cut 7 bases from V and 8 bases from J, with 15 bases between. The CDR3 here is CASQGRSGEKLFF. CDR3 nucleotides: TGTGCCAGCCAGGGGCGATCGGGCGAAAAACTGTTTTTT.

The count of this clone is one. The chain combines TRBV9 with TRBJ2-5, with D maybe TRBD1 (6 bases). The CDR3 is 13 residues long. V shed 4 bases and J shed 9 bases, with 16 bases lying between them. Germline-derived CDR1 and CDR2 are SGDLS and YYNGEE. The CDR3 region is CASSPTDRGAQYF. For the CDR3, the DNA is TGTGCCAGCAGCCCTACGGACAGAGGGGCCCAGTACTTC.

This clone came up a few times. This sequence joins TRBV5-1 and TRBJ2-2; no clear D gene. The CDR3 is 13 residues long. V dropped 5 bases and J dropped 2 bases, with 7 bases sitting between them. In germline, CDR1 is SGHRS, CDR2 YFSETQ. CDR3 DNA sequence: TGCGCCAGCAGAACTTCTAACACCGGGGAGCTGTTTTTT. Translation: CASRTSNTGELFF.

About this clone: Mismatch with germline at one junction end may stem from a read error. The rearrangement uses TRBV5-1 and TRBJ1-4; 7 positions agree with TRBD1. Germline V gene lookup returns CDR1 SGHRS and CDR2 YFSETQ. The CDR3 spans 15 residues. CDR3 nucleotide sequence: TGCGCCAGCAGCCAAGAAGGGACAGTGGGTGAACAACTGTTTTTT. The encoded protein is CASSQEGTVGEQLFF.

The chain couples TRBV3-1 (or the pseudogene TRBV3-2) to TRBJ1-2; no definite D call. There are 12 residues in the CDR3. V was shortened by 4 bases and J by 8 bases, with 11 bases between the two germline ends. Germline-derived CDR1 and CDR2 are LGHDT and YNNKEL (reference sequence). Here the CDR3 reads CASSPGRGGYTF. The CDR3 coding sequence is TGTGCCAGCAGCCCGGGTCGAGGCGGCTACACCTTC.